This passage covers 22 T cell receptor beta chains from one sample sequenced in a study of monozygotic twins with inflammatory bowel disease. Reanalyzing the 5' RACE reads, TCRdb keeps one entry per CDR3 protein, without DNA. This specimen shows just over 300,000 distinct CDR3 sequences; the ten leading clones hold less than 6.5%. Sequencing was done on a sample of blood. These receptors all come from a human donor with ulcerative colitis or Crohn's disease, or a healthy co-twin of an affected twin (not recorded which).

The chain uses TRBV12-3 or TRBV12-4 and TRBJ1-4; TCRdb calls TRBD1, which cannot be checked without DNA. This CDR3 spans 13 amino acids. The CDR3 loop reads CASNTGTFEKLFF.

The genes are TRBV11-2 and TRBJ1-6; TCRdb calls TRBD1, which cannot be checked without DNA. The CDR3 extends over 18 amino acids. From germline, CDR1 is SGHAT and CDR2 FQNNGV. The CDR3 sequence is CASSLGPGGGSYNSPLHF. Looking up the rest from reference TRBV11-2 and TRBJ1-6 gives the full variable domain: EAGVAQSPRYKIIEKRQSVAFWCNPISGHATLYWYQQILGQGPKLLIQFQNNGVVDDSQLPKDRFSAERLKGVDSTLKIQPAKLEDSAVYLCASSLGPGGGSYNSPLHFGNGTRLTVT.

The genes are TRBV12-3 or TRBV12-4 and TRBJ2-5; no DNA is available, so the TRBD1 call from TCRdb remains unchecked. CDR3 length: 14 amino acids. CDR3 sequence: CASRPLQGAQTQYF.

The CDR3 spells CASSPPEWSTDTQYF. The chain joins TRBV14 to TRBJ2-3. The CDR3 sequence is 15 residues long. From germline, CDR1 is SGHDN and CDR2 FVKESK.

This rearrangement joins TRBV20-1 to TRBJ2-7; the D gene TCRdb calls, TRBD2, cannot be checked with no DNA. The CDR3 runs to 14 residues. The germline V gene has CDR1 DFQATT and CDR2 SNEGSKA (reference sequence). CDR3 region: CSGQGPSGSYEQYF.

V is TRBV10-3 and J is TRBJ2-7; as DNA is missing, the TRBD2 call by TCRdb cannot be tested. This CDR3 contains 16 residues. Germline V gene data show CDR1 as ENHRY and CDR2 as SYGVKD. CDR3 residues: CAISDRTSGSSNFRYF.

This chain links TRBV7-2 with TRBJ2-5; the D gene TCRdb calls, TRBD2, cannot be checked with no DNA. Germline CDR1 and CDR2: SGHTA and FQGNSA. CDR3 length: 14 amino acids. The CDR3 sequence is CASSTQRGPETQYF.

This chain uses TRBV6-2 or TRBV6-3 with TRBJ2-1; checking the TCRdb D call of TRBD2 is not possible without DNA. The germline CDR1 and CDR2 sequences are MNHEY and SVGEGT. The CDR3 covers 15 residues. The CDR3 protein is CASSYGLAGEDEQFF.

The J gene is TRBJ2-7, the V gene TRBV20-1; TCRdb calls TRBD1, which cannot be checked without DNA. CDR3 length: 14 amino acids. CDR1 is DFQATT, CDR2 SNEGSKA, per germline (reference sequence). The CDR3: CSARGQFINYEQYF.

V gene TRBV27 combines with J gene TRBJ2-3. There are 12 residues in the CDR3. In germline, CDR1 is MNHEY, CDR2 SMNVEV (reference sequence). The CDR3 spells CASIFDTDTQYF.

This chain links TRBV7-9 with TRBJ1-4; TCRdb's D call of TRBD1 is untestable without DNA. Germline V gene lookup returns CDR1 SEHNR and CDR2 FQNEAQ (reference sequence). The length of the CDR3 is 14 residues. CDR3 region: CASSLGGSREKLFF.

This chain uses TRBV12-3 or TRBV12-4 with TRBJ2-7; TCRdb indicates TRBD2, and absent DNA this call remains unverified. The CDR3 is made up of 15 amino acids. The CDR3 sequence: CASRHVSGSINEQYF.

CDR3 loop: CASEGGGSYNEQFF. The chain links TRBV6-6 to TRBJ2-1; TCRdb designates TRBD2, a call that cannot be tested without DNA. The CDR3 runs to 14 residues. Germline V gene lookup returns CDR1 MNHNY and CDR2 SVGAGI (reference sequence).

The CDR3 region is CATSDFDSHGYTF. The chain couples TRBV24-1 to TRBJ1-2; absent DNA, TCRdb's TRBD1 call cannot be checked. Germline V gene lookup returns CDR1 KGHDR and CDR2 SFDVKD. The CDR3 is made up of 13 amino acids.

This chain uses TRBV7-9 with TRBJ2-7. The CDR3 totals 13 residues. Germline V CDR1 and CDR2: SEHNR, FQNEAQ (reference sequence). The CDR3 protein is CASSLVSSYEQYF. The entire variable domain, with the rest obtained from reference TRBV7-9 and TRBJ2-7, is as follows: DTGVSQNPRHKITKRGQNVTFRCDPISEHNRLYWYRQTLGQGPEFLTYFQNEAQLEKSRLLSDRFSAERPKGSFSTLEIQRTEQGDSAMYLCASSLVSSYEQYFGPGTRLTVT.

The CDR3 here is CASSLGLANYNEQFF. The chain couples TRBV5-1 to TRBJ2-1; TCRdb reports TRBD2, a call that lacks DNA to check it against. Looked up from germline, CDR1 is SGHRS and CDR2 is YFSETQ. The CDR3 sequence is 15 residues long.

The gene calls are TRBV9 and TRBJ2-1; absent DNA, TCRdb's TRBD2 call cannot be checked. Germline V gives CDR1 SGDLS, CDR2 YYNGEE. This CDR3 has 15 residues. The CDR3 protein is CASSDASGLYNEQFF.

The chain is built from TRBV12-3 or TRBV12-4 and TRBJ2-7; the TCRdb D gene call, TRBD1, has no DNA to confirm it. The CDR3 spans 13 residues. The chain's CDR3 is CASSLRTTYEQYF.

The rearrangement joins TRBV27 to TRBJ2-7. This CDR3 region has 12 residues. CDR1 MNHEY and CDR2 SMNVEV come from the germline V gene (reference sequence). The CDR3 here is CASSTVGFEQYF.

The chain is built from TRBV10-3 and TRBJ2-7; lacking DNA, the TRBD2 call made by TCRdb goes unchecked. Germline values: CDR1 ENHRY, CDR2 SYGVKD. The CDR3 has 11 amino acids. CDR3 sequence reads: CATGLAYEQYF.

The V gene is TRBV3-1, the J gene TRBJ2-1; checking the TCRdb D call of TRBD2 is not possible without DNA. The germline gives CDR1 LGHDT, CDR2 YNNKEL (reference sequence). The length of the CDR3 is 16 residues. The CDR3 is CASSPERGRSYNEQFF.

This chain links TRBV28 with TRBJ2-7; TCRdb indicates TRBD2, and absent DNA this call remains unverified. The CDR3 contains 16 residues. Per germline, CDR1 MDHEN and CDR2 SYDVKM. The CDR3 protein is CASSLGTRRTTYEQYF.